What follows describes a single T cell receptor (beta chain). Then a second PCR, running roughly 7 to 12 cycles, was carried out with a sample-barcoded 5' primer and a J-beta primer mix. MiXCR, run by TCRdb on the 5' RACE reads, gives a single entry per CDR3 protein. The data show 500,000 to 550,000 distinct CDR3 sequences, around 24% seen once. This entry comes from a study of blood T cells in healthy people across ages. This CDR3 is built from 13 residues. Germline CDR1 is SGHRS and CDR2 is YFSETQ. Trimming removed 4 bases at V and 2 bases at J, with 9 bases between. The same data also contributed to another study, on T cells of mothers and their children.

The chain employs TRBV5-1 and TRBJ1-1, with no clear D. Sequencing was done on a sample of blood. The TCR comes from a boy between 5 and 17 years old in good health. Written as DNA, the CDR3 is TGCGCCAGCAGCATCGATGGAAACACTGAAGCTTTCTTT. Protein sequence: CASSIDGNTEAFF.